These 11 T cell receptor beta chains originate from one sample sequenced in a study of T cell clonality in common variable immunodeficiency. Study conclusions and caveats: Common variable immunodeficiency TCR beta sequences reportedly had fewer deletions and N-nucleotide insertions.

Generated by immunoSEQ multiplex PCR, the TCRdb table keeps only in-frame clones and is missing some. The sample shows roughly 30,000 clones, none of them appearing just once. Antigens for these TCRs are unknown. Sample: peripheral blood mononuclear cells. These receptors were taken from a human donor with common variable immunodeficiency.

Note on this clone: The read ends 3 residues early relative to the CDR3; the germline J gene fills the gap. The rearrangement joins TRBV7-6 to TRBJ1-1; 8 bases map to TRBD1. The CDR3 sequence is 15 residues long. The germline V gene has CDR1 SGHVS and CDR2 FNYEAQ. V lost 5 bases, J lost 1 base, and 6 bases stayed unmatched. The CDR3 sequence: CASSLPGTGNTEAFF. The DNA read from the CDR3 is TGTGCCAGCAGCCTACCGGGGACAGGGAACACTGAA.

The CDR3 loop is CASSLTSGGIYEQYF. CDR3 DNA, as far as it was read: TGTGCCAGCAGCTTAACTAGCGGGGGGATCTACGAG. This chain joins TRBV7-2 and TRBJ2-7; TRBD2 matches at 12 bases. The observed sequence ends 3 residues before the CDR3 terminus, with the missing tail filled in from the germline J gene. The CDR3 length is 15 residues. Trimming at V came to 2 bases and at J to 3 bases, leaving 2 bases not matched to a gene. CDR1 and CDR2 from the germline V gene are SGHTA and FQGNSA.

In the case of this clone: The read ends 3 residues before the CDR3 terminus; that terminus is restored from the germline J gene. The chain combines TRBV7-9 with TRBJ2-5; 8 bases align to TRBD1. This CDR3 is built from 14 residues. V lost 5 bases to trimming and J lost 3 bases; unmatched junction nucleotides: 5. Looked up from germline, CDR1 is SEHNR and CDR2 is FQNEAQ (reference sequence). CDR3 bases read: TGTGCCAGCAGCCCAGAGGACAGGGAAGAGACC. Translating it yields CASSPEDREET. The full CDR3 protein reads CASSPEDREETQYF.

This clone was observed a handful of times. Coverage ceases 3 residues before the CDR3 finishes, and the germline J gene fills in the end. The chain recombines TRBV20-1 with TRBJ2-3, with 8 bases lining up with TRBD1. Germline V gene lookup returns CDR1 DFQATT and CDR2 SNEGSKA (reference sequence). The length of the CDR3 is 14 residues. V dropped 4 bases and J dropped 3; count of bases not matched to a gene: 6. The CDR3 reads CSATWTGRTDTQYF. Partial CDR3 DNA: TGCAGTGCTACATGGACAGGGAGGACAGATACG.

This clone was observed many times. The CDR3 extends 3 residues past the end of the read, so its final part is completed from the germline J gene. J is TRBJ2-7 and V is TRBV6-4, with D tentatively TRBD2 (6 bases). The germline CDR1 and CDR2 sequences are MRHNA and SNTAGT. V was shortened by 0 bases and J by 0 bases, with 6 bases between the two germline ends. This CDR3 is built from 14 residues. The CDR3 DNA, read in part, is TGTGCCAGCAGTGACTCGGACTACTCCTACGAG. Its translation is CASSDSDYSYE. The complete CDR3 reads CASSDSDYSYEQYF.

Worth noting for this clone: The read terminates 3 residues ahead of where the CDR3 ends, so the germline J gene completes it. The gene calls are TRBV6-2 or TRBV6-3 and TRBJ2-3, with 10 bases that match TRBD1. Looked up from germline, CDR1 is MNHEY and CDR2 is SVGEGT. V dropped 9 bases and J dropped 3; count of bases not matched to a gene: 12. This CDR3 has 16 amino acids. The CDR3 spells CASAPGQGKLTDTQYF. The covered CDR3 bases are TGTGCCAGTGCCCCGGGACAGGGGAAGTTAACAGATACG.

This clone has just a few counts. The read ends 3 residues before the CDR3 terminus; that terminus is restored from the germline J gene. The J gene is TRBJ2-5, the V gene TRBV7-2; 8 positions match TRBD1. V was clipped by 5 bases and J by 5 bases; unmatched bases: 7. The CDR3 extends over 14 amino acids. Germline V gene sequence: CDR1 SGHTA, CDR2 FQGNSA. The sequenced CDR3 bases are TGTGCCAGCAGCCCTCGACAGGGGAGGGAGACC. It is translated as CASSPRQGRET. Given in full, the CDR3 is CASSPRQGRETQYF.

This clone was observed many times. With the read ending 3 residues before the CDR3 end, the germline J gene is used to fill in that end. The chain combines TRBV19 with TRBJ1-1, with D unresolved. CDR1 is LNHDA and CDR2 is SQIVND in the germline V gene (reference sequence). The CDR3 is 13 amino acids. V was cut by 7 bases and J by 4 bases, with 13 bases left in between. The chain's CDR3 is CASILVPGTEAFF. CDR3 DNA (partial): TGTGCCAGTATCTTGGTCCCCGGCACTGAA.

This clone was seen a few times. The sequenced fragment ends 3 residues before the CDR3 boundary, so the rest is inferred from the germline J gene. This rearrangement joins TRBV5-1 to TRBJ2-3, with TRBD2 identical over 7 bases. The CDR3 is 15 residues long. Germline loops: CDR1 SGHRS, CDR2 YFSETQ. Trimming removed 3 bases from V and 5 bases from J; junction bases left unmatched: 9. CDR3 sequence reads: CASSWTGTNQDTQYF. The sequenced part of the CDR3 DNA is TGCGCCAGCAGCTGGACCGGGACTAACCAAGATACG.

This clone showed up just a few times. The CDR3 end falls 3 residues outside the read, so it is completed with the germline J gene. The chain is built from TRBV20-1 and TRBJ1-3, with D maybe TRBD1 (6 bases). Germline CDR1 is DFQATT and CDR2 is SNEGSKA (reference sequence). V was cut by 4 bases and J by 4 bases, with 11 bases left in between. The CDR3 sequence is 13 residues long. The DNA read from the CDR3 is TGCAGTGCTACGACAGGTACAGGAAACACC. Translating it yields CSATTGTGNT. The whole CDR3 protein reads CSATTGTGNTIYF.

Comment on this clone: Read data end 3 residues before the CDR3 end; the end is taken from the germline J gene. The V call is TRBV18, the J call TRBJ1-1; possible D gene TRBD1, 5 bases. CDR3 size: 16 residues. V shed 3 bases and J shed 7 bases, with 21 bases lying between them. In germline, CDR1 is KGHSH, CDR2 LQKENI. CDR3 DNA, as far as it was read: TGTGCCAGCTCACCTGCCCTAAACAGGCGAGAGGGTGAA. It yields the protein CASSPALNRREGE. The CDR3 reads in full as CASSPALNRREGEAFF.